This T cell receptor (beta chain) was captured by sequencing in a study of siplizumab effects on memory and regulatory T cells. Details on this clone: The antigen is undetermined.

Study-level findings and limits: A mean of about 62% of mappable alloreactive CD4+ clones were Treg-derived with siplizumab, compared with about 27% in controls. Proliferating Tregs from siplizumab cultures lacked functional confirmation of suppression. A minor fraction of alloreactive clones, and no more, mapped to unstimulated subsets. It seemed that naive T cells were more diverse than memory cells and were major contributors to the alloresponse.

The CDR3 spans 16 residues. Trimming cost V 7 bases and J 0 bases, with 17 bases left between them. Germline V gene data show CDR1 as SGHVS and CDR2 as FNYEAQ. Sequencing used immunoSEQ multiplex PCR; TCRdb keeps in-frame clones, though not all of them. This sample carries about 120,000 clones, about 93% of them seen once, and the ten largest clones take about 0.16%. The source of this sequence is a human donor in good health. Sequenced input: non-Treg CD4+ T cells sorted from blood. The chain is built from TRBV7-6 and TRBJ2-3; D might be TRBD1 or TRBD2, each matching 6 bases. The chain's CDR3 is CASTKRGADSTDTQYF. CDR3 coding DNA: TGTGCCAGCACCAAAAGGGGGGCAGATAGCACAGATACGCAGTATTTT. The variable domain in full, with the rest retrieved from reference TRBV7-6 and TRBJ2-3, is GAGVSQSPRYKVTKRGQDVALRCDPISGHVSLYWYRQALGQGPEFLTYFNYEAQQDKSGLPNDRFSAERPEGSISTLTIQRTEQRDSAMYRCASTKRGADSTDTQYFGPGTRLTVL.